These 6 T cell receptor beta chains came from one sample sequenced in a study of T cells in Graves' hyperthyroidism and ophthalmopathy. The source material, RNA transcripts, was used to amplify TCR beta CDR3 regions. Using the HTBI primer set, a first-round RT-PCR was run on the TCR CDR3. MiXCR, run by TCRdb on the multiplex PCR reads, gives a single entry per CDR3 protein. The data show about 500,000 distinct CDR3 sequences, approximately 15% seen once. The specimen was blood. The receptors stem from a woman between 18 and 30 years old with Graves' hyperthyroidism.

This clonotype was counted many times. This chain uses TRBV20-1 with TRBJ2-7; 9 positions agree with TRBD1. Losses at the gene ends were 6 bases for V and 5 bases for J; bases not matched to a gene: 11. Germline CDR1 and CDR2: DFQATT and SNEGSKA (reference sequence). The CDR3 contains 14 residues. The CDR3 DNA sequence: TGCAGTGCAAACTCCGGGACAGGGTACCACGAGCAGTACTTC. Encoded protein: CSANSGTGYHEQYF.

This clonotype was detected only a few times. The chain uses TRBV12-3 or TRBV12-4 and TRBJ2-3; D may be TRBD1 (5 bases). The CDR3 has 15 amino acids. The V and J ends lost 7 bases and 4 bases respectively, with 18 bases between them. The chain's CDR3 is CASIPGPPSSDTQYF. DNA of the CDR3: TGTGCCAGCATTCCAGGGCCCCCTTCTTCAGATACGCAGTATTTT.

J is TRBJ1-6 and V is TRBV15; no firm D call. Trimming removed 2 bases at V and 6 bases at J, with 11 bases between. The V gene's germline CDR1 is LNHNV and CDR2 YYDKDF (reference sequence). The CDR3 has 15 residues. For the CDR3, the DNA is TGTGCCACCAGCAGACCGAAAGGGTTTAATTCACCCCTCCACTTT. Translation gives CATSRPKGFNSPLHF. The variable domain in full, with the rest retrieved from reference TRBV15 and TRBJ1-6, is DAMVIQNPRYQVTQFGKPVTLSCSQTLNHNVMYWYQQKSSQAPKLLFHYYDKDFNNEADTPDNFQSRRPNTSFCFLDIRSPGLGDTAMYLCATSRPKGFNSPLHFGNGTRLTVT.

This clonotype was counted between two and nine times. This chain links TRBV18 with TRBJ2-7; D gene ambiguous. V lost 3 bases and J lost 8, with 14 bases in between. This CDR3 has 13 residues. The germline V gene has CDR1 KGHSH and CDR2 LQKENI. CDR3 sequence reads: CASSPRFEAQQYF. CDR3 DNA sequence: TGTGCCAGCTCACCCCGATTCGAGGCCCAGCAGTACTTC.

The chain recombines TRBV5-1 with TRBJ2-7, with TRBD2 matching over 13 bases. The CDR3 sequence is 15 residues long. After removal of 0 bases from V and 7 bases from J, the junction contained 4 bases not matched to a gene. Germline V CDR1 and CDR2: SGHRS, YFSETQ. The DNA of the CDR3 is TGCGCCAGCAGCTTGGGGACTAGCGGGAGTTGGGAGCAGTACTTC. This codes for CASSLGTSGSWEQYF.

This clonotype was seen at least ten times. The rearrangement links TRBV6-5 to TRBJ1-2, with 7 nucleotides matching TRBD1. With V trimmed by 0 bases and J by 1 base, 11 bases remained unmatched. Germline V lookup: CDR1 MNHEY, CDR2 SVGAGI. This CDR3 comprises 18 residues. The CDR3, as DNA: TGTGCCAGCAGTTACTCGATGTTCACAGGGGCCTTTAACTATGGCTACACCTTC. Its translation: CASSYSMFTGAFNYGYTF.